This TCR beta chain was recovered during a study of T cell clonotyping in hematopoietic cell transplantation. Study conclusions and caveats: After transplant, recipient diversity fell while pathologically expanded clonotypes grew through day 180.

The repertoire was sequenced with immunoSEQ multiplex PCR; TCRdb's copy has only in-frame clones and lacks some. The sample carries over 5,500 clones, roughly three quarters recorded once. Details on this clone: Its antigen is as yet unknown.

Germline lookup yields CDR1 SGHDT and CDR2 YYEEEE. The CDR3 contains 13 residues. With 0 bases removed from V and 4 bases from J, the gap between germline ends came to 7 bases. Specimen: peripheral blood mononuclear cells, collected 180 days after allogeneic stem cell transplant. The sequence was collected from a male patient aged 70 to 80 who had an allogeneic stem cell transplant from an unrelated donor, so T cells may come from the graft donor. Some clones in this sample may be carry-over from other donors' samples. The chain carries TRBV5-6 and TRBJ1-2, with D uncertain. CDR3: CASSLEGLYGYTF. The CDR3 nucleotides read TGTGCCAGCAGCTTGGAGGGTCTCTATGGCTACACCTTC.